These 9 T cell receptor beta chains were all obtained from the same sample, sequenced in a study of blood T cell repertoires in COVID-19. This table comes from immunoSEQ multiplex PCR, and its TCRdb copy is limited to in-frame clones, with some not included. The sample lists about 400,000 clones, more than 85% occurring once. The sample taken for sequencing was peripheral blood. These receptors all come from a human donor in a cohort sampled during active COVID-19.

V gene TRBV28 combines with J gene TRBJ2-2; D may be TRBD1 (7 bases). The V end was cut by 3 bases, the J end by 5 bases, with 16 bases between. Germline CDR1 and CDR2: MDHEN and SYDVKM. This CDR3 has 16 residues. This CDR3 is CASSLPGGGRTGELFF. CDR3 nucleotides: TGTGCCAGCAGTTTGCCAGGGGGAGGAAGGACCGGGGAGCTGTTTTTT.

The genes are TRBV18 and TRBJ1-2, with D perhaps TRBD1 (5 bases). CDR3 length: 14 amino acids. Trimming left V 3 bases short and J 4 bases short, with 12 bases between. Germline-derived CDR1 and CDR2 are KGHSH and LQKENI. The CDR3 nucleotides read TGTGCCAGCTCACCCGAACAGGTTCCCTATGGCTACACCTTC. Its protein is CASSPEQVPYGYTF.

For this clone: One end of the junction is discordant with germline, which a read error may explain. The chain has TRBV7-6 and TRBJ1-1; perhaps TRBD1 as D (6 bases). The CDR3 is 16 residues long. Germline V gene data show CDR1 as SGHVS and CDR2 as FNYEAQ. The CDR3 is CASSLAYGDTATEAFF. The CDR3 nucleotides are TGTGCCAGCAGCCTAGCGTACGGGGACACAGCCACTGAAGCTTTCTTT.

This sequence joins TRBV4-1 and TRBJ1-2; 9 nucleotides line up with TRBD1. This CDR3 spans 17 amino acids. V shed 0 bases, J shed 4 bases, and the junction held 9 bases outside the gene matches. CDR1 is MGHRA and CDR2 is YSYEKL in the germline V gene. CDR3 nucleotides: TGCGCCAGCAGCCAAGATCCGGGACAGGGATTGGTCTATGGCTACACCTTC. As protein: CASSQDPGQGLVYGYTF.

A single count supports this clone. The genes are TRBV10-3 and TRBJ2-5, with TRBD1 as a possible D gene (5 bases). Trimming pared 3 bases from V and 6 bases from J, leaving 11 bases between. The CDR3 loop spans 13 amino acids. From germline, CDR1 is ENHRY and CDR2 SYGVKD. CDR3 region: CAISEAGPKTQYF. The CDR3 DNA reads TGTGCCATCAGTGAAGCAGGGCCGAAGACCCAGTACTTC.

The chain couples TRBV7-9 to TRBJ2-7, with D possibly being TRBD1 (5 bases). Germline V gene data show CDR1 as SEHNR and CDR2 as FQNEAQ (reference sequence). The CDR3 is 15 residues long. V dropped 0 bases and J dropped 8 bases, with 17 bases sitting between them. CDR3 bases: TGTGCCAGCAGCTTAGCCGGCAGGGCCTCGATGAAGCAGTACTTC. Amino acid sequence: CASSLAGRASMKQYF.

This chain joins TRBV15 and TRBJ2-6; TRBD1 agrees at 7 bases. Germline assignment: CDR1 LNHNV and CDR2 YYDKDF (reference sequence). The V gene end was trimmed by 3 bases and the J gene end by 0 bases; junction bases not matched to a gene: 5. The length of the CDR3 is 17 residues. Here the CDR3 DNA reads TGTGCCACCAGCAGGGAGACAGGGAGCTCTGGGGCCAACGTCCTGACTTTC. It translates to CATSRETGSSGANVLTF.

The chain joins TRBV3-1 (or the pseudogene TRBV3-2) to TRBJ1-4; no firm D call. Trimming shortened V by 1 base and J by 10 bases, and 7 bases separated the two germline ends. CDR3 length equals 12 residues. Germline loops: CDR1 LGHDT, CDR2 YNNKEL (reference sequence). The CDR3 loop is CASSQGMAKLFF. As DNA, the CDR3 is TGTGCCAGCAGCCAAGGCATGGCAAAACTGTTTTTT.

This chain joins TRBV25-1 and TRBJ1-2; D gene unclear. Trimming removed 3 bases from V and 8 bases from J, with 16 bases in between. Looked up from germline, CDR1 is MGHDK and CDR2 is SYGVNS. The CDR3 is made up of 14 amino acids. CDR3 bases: TGTGCCAGCAGTGAGGTGGACTCTGCCCAGGGCTACACCTTC. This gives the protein CASSEVDSAQGYTF.